Listed below are T cell receptor beta chains from one sample, sequenced in a study of cytomegalovirus exposure and HLA in healthy donors. Using immunoSEQ multiplex PCR, the repertoire was profiled, and TCRdb retains in-frame clones only, with some absent. The clone table shows 200,000 or so clones, with the ten largest holding around 0.7%. The source material was PBMCs. These receptors originate from a boy aged 10-17 years in good health and CMV-seronegative. CDR3s include the opening cysteine and the closing phenylalanine or tryptophan. A D gene is named only where the DNA matches it firmly.

j_call cdr3_length d_call v_call cdr3_aa cdr3_nt
TRBJ2-2 15 - TRBV5-1 CASIPYAGRTGELFF TGCGCCAGCATCCCCTACGCTGGGAGGACCGGGGAGCTGTTTTTT
TRBJ1-1 14 TRBD1 TRBV7-8 CASSEAGGRTEAFF TGTGCCAGCAGCGAGGCAGGGGGCCGCACTGAAGCTTTCTTT
TRBJ2-7 15 - TRBV2 CASRGGPGFSYEQYF TGTGCCAGCAGGGGGGGTCCAGGGTTCTCCTACGAGCAGTACTTC
TRBJ1-1 14 - TRBV11-2 CASSLAGMNTEAFF TGTGCCAGCAGCTTAGCAGGGATGAACACTGAAGCTTTCTTT
TRBJ1-5 15 - TRBV5-1 CASSLWGGPGQPQHF TGCGCCAGCAGCTTGTGGGGGGGGCCGGGTCAGCCCCAGCATTTT
TRBJ2-1 15 TRBD2 TRBV27 CASSWGLGEGNEQFF TGTGCCAGCAGTTGGGGACTAGGGGAGGGGAATGAGCAGTTCTTC
TRBJ2-2 14 - TRBV11-2 CASSLPVRTGELFF TGTGCCAGCAGTTTACCCGTCCGGACCGGGGAGCTGTTTTTT
TRBJ1-5 12 - TRBV2 CASSEATRHLHF TGTGCCAGCAGTGAAGCGACGAGACACCTTCATTTT
TRBJ2-7 14 - TRBV7-6 CASSPGETAYEQYF TGTGCCAGCAGCCCCGGAGAGACAGCGTACGAGCAGTACTTC
TRBJ1-2 15 - TRBV29-1 CSVEGGRGGDYGYTF TGCAGCGTTGAAGGGGGAAGGGGCGGAGACTATGGCTACACCTTC
TRBJ2-7 14 TRBD2 TRBV30 CAWSNGGAGYEQYF TGTGCCTGGAGTAACGGGGGGGCGGGTTACGAGCAGTACTTC
TRBJ1-5 15 TRBD1 TRBV19 CASSIGQDGNQPQHF TGTGCCAGTAGTATCGGACAGGACGGCAATCAGCCCCAGCATTTT
TRBJ1-1 13 - TRBV30 CAWSVVGGTEAFF TGTGCCTGGAGTGTTGTAGGCGGCACTGAAGCTTTCTTT
TRBJ2-7 13 TRBD1 TRBV6-1 CASAQGASYEQYF TGTGCCAGCGCCCAGGGGGCCTCCTACGAGCAGTACTTC
TRBJ1-6 17 - TRBV18 CASSPISGGASSSPLHF TGTGCCAGCTCACCGATTAGCGGGGGCGCTTCGAGTTCACCCCTCCACTTT
TRBJ2-7 13 TRBD2 TRBV11-2 CASSFGGGYEQYF TGTGCCAGCAGCTTTGGGGGGGGCTACGAGCAGTACTTC
TRBJ2-3 13 - TRBV27 CASSLNRQDTQYF TGTGCCAGCAGTTTAAACAGACAAGATACGCAGTATTTT
TRBJ2-7 17 - TRBV4-3 CASSQEIGNRVSYEQYF TGCGCCAGCAGCCAAGAGATCGGGAACAGGGTATCCTACGAGCAGTACTTC
TRBJ1-5 12 - TRBV15 CATSGGNQPQHF TGTGCCACCAGCGGGGGGAATCAGCCCCAGCATTTT
TRBJ1-1 14 - TRBV5-4 CASSPGGSGTEAFF TGTGCCAGCAGCCCGGGAGGTTCGGGCACTGAAGCTTTCTTT
TRBJ2-5 21 TRBD2 TRBV12-5 CASGLVRTGVLAGGTGGTQYF TGTGCTAGTGGTCTTGTTCGGACAGGGGTTCTAGCGGGGGGGACAGGCGGGACCCAGTACTTC
TRBJ1-5 15 TRBD1 TRBV5-6 CASSRTGTGGQPQHF TGTGCCAGCAGCAGAACCGGGACAGGGGGGCAGCCCCAGCATTTT
TRBJ2-5 13 - TRBV6-5 CASSYSTVETQYF TGTGCCAGCAGTTACTCCACGGTGGAGACCCAGTACTTC
TRBJ1-2 13 TRBD1 TRBV2 CASRGTGNYGYTF TGTGCCAGCAGGGGGACAGGGAACTATGGCTACACCTTC
TRBJ2-7 14 - TRBV27 CASAMGATLHEQYF TGTGCCAGCGCGATGGGGGCGACCCTCCACGAGCAGTACTTC
TRBJ1-3 16 - TRBV6-1 CASSEVAPRSGNTIYF TGTGCCAGCAGTGAGGTGGCCCCAAGATCTGGAAACACCATATATTTT
TRBJ1-1 17 - TRBV18 CASSPHRFFSMNTEAFF TGTGCCAGCTCACCACACCGATTCTTTTCTATGAACACTGAAGCTTTCTTT
TRBJ2-7 13 - TRBV9 CASSQDSNYEQYF TGTGCCAGCAGCCAGGACAGCAACTACGAGCAGTACTTC
TRBJ1-1 13 - TRBV4-1 CASSQAVVTEAFF TGCGCCAGCAGCCAGGCGGTGGTTACTGAAGCTTTCTTT
TRBJ2-3 15 TRBD2 TRBV19 CASSIQAGVIDTQYF TGTGCCAGTAGTATTCAAGCGGGGGTTATAGATACGCAGTATTTT
TRBJ2-1 14 - TRBV11-2 CASSLVGREDEQFF TGTGCCAGCAGCTTAGTGGGCAGGGAAGATGAGCAGTTCTTC
TRBJ1-1 13 - TRBV2 CASERSPGTEAFF TGTGCCAGTGAGAGGTCCCCGGGGACTGAAGCTTTCTTT
TRBJ1-2 15 - TRBV7-2 CASSDSGWPNYGYTF TGTGCCAGCAGCGACTCTGGGTGGCCAAACTATGGCTACACCTTC
TRBJ1-3 14 - TRBV5-1 CASSPRVAGNTIYF TGCGCCAGCAGCCCCCGAGTGGCTGGAAACACCATATATTTT
TRBJ1-6 16 - TRBV25-1 CASSELGQGYNSPLHF TGTGCCAGCAGTGAATTGGGGCAGGGTTATAATTCACCCCTCCACTTT
TRBJ1-6 16 - TRBV5-8 CASSLGQRVANSPLHF TGTGCCAGCAGCTTGGGGCAGCGGGTCGCTAATTCACCCCTCCACTTT
TRBJ2-5 18 TRBD1 TRBV19 CASSKGLGQGGIQETQYF TGTGCCAGTAGTAAAGGGTTGGGACAGGGAGGCATCCAAGAGACCCAGTACTTC
TRBJ2-5 16 TRBD2 TRBV9 CASSVGERGPQETQYF TGTGCCAGCAGCGTAGGGGAGCGGGGGCCTCAAGAGACCCAGTACTTC
TRBJ2-1 14 TRBD1 TRBV6-5 CASSQDRGLNEQFF TGTGCCAGCAGTCAGGACAGGGGTTTGAATGAGCAGTTCTTC